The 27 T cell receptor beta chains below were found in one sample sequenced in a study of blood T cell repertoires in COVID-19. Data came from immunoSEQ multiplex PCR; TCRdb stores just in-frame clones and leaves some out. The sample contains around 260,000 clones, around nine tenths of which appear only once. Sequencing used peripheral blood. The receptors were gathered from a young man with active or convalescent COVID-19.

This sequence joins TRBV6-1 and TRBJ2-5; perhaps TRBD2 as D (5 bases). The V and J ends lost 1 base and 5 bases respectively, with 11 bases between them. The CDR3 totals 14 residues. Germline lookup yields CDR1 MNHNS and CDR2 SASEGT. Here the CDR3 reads CASSEDGDGETQYF. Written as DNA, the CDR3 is TGTGCCAGCAGTGAAGACGGGGATGGGGAGACCCAGTACTTC.

DNA of the CDR3: TGTGCCACCGTCCCAGGGATGTATTCTGATGAGCAGTTCTTC. Its translation: CATVPGMYSDEQFF. V usage is TRBV6-5 and J usage is TRBJ2-1, with D possibly TRBD1 on 5 matching bases. The V and J ends lost 10 bases and 8 bases respectively, with 21 bases between them. Germline V lookup: CDR1 MNHEY, CDR2 SVGAGI. This CDR3 contains 14 residues.

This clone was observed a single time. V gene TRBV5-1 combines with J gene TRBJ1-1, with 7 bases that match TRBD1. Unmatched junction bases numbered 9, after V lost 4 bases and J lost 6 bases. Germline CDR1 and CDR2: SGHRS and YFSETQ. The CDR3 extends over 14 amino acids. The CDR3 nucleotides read TGCGCCAGCAGCCGGGAACAGGGGCAGGCTGAAGCTTTCTTT. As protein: CASSREQGQAEAFF. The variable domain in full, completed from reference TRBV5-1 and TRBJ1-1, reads KAGVTQTPRYLIKTRGQQVTLSCSPISGHRSVSWYQQTPGQGLQFLFEYFSETQRNKGNFPGRFSGRQFSNSRSEMNVSTLELGDSALYLCASSREQGQAEAFFGQGTRLTVV.

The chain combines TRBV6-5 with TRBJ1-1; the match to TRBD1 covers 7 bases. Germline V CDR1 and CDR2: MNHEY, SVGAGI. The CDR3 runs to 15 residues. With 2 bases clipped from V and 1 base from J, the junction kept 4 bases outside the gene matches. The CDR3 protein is CASSYGDSRNTEAFF. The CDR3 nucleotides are TGTGCCAGCAGTTACGGGGACAGCAGGAACACTGAAGCTTTCTTT.

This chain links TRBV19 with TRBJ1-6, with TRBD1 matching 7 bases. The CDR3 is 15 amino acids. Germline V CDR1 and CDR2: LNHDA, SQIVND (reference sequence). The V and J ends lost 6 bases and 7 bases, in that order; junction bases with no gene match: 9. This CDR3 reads CASSPGTDQNSPLHF. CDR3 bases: TGTGCCAGTAGCCCGGGGACAGACCAAAATTCACCCCTCCACTTT.

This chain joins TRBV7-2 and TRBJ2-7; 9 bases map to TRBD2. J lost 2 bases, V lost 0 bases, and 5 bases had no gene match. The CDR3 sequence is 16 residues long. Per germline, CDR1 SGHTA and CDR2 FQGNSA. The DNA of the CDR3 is TGTGCCAGCAGCTTAGCGCGGGCTAGCGGGGCCTACGAGCAGTACTTC. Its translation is CASSLARASGAYEQYF.

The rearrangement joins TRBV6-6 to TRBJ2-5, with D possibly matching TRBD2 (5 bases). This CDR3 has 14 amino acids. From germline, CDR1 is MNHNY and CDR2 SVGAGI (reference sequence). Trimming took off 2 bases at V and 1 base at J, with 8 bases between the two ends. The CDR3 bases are TGTGCCAGCAGTTACGGCGGAGGCCAAGAGACCCAGTACTTC. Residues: CASSYGGGQETQYF.

In nucleotides, the CDR3 is TGCGCCAGCAGTGAAGGGGGGGCCCTGTACAATGAGCAGTTCTTC. Protein: CASSEGGALYNEQFF. The rearrangement joins TRBV10-2 to TRBJ2-1; D may be TRBD2 (7 bases). Trimming took 3 bases from V and 4 from J, leaving 13 bases between them. CDR1 WSHSY and CDR2 SAAADI come from the germline V gene. The CDR3 covers 15 residues.

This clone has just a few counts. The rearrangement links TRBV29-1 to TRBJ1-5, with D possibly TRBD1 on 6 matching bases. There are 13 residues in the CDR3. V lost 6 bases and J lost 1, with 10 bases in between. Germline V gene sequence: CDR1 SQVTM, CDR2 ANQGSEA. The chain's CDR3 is CSVDTGSNQPQHF. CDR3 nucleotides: TGCAGCGTAGATACAGGGAGCAATCAGCCCCAGCATTTT.

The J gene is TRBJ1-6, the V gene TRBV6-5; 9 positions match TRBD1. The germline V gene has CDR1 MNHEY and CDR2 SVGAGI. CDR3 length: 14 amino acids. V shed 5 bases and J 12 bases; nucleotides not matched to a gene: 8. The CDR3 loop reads CASSPGQGSEPLHF. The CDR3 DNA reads TGTGCCAGCAGTCCGGGACAGGGTTCCGAACCCCTCCACTTT.

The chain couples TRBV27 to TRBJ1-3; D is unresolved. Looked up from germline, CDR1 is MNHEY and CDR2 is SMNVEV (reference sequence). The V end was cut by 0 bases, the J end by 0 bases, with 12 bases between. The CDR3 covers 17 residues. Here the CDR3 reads CASSLSLSMSSGNTIYF. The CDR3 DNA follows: TGTGCCAGCAGTTTATCCTTAAGCATGAGCTCTGGAAACACCATATATTTT.

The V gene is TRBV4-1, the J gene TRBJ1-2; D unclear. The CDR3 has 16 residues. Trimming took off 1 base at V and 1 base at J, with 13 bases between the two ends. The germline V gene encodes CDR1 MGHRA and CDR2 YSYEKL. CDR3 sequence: CASSQVFQVHNYGYTF. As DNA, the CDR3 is TGCGCCAGCAGCCAAGTATTTCAGGTTCATAACTATGGCTACACCTTC.

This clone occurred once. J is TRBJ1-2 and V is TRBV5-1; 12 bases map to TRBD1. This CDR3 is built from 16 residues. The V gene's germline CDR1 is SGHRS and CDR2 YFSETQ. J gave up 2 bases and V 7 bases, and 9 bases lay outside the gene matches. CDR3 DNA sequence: TGCGCCAGCTCCGCCGGGACAGGGGGCCCCAACTATGGCTACACCTTC. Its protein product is CASSAGTGGPNYGYTF.

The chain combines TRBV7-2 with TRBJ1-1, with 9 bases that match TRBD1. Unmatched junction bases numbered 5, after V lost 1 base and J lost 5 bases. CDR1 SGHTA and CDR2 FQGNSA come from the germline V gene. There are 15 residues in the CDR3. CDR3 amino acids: CASSLVDRGRTEAFF. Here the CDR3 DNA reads TGTGCCAGCAGCTTAGTTGACAGGGGGAGGACTGAAGCTTTCTTT.

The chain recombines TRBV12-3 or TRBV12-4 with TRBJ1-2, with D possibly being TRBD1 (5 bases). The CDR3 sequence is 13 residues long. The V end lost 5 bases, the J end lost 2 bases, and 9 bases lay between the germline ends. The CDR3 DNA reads TGTGCCAGCAGTGGGGGGGAAAACTATGGCTACACCTTC. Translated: CASSGGENYGYTF.

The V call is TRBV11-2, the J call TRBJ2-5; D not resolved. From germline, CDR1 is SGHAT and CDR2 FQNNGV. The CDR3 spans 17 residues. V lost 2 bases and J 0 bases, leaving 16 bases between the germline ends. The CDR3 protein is CASSLSLSQSNQETQYF. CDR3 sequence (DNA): TGTGCCAGCAGCTTATCATTGTCACAGTCAAACCAAGAGACCCAGTACTTC. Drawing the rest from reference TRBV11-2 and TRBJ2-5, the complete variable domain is EAGVAQSPRYKIIEKRQSVAFWCNPISGHATLYWYQQILGQGPKLLIQFQNNGVVDDSQLPKDRFSAERLKGVDSTLKIQPAKLEDSAVYLCASSLSLSQSNQETQYFGPGTRLLVL.

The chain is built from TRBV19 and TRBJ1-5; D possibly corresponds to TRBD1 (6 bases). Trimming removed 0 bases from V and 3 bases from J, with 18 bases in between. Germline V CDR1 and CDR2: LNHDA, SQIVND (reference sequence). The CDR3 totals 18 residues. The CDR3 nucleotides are TGTGCCAGTAGTATAGATTTGTATTGGACAGAAAACAATCAGCCCCAGCATTTT. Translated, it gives CASSIDLYWTENNQPQHF.

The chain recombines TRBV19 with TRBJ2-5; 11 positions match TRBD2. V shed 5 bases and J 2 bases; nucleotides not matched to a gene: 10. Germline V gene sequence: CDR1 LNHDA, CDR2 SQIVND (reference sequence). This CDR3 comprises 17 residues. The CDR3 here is CASSGLSLAGVQETQYF. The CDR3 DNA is TGTGCCAGTAGTGGTCTCTCACTAGCGGGGGTACAAGAGACCCAGTACTTC. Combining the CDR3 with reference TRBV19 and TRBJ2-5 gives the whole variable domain DGGITQSPKYLFRKEGQNVTLSCEQNLNHDAMYWYRQDPGQGLRLIYYSQIVNDFQKGDIAEGYSVSREKKESFPLTVTSAQKNPTAFYLCASSGLSLAGVQETQYFGPGTRLLVL.

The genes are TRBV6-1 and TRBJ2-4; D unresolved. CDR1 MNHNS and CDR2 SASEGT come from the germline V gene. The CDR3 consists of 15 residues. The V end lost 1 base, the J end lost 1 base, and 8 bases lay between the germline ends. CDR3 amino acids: CASSEGPGAKNIQYF. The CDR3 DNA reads TGTGCCAGCAGTGAAGGTCCGGGTGCCAAAAACATTCAGTACTTC.

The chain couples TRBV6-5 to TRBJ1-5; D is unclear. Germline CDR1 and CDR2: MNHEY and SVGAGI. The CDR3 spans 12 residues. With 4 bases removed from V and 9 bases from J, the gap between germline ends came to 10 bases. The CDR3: CASSSIGGPQHF. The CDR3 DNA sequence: TGTGCCAGCAGTTCCATAGGAGGGCCCCAGCATTTT.

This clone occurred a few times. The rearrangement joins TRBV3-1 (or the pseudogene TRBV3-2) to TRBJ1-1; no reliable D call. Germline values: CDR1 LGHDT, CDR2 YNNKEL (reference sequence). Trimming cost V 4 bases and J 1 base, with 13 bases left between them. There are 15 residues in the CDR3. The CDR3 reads CASSRPGIWNTEAFF. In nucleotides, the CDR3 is TGTGCCAGCAGCCGACCGGGGATCTGGAACACTGAAGCTTTCTTT.

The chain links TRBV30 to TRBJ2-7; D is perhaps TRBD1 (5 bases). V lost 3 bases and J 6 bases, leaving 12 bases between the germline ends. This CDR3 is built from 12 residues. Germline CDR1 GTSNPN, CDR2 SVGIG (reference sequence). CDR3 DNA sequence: TGTGCCTGGAGGCATGGTAGGGGCGAGCAGTACTTC. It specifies CAWRHGRGEQYF.

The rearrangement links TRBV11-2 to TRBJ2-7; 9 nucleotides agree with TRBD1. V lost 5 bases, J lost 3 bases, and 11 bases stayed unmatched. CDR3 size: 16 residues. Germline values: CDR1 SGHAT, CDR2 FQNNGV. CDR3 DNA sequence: TGTGCCAGCAGCCGCACAACCGGGACAGGGATCTACGAGCAGTACTTC. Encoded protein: CASSRTTGTGIYEQYF.

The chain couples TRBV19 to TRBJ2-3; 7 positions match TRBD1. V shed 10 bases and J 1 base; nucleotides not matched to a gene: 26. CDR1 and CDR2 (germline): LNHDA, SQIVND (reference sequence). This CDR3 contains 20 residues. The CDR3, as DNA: TGTGCCACTTTTAGGGTATGGCATCCGGACAGGACAAAGGGCACAGATACGCAGTATTTT. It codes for CATFRVWHPDRTKGTDTQYF.

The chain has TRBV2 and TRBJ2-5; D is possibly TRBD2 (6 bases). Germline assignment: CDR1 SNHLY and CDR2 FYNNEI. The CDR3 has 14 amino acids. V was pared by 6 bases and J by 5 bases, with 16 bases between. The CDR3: CASSRDSGRETQYF. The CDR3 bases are TGTGCCAGCAGCAGGGACTCTGGCAGGGAGACCCAGTACTTC.

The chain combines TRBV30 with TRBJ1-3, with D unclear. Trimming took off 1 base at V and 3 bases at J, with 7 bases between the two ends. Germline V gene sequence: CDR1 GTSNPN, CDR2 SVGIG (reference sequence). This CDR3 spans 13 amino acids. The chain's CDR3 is CAWSGRLGNTIYF. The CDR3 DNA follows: TGTGCCTGGAGTGGAAGACTTGGAAACACCATATATTTT.

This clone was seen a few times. The CDR3 here is CASRKDRGDYGYTF. The CDR3 region has the DNA TGTGCCAGCAGAAAGGACAGGGGAGACTATGGCTACACCTTC. The rearrangement joins TRBV2 to TRBJ1-2; 9 positions match TRBD1. The CDR3 has 14 amino acids. The germline CDR1 and CDR2 sequences are SNHLY and FYNNEI. V shed 6 bases and J 3 bases; nucleotides not matched to a gene: 5.